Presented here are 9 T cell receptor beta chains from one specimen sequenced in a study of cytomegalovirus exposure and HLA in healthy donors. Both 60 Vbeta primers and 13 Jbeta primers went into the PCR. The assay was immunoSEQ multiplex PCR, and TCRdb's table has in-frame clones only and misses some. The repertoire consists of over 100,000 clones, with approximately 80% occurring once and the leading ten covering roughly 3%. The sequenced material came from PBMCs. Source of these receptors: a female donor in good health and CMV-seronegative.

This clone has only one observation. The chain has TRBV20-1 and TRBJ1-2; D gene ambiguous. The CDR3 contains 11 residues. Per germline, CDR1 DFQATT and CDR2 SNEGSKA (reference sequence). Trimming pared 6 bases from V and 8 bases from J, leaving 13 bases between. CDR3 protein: CSAFELRGYTF. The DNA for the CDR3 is TGCAGTGCGTTTGAGTTGAGGGGCTACACCTTC.

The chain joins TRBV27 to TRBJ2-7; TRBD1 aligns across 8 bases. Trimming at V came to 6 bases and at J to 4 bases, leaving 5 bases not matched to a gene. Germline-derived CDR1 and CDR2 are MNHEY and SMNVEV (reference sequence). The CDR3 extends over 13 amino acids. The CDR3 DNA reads TGTGCCAGCAGCCTACAGGGGGGATACGAGCAGTACTTC. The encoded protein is CASSLQGGYEQYF.

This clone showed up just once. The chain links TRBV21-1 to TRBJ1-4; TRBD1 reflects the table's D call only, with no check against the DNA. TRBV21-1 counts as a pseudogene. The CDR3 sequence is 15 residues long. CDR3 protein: CASSKGGQLNEKLFF. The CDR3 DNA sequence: TGTGCCAGCAGCAAAGGGGGACAGCTGAATGAAAAACTGTTTTTT.

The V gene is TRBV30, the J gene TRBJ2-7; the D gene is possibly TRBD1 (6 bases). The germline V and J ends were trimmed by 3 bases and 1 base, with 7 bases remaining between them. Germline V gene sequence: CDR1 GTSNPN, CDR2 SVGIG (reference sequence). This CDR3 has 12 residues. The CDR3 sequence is CAWRDRSYEQYF. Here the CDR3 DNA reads TGTGCCTGGAGGGACAGATCCTACGAGCAGTACTTC.

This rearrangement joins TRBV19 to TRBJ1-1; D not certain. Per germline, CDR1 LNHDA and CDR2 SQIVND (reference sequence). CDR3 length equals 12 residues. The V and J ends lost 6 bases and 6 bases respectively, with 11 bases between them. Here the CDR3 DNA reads TGTGCCAGTAGCGAAACGAGGGCTGAAGCTTTCTTT. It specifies CASSETRAEAFF. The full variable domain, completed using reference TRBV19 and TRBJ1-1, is DGGITQSPKYLFRKEGQNVTLSCEQNLNHDAMYWYRQDPGQGLRLIYYSQIVNDFQKGDIAEGYSVSREKKESFPLTVTSAQKNPTAFYLCASSETRAEAFFGQGTRLTVV.

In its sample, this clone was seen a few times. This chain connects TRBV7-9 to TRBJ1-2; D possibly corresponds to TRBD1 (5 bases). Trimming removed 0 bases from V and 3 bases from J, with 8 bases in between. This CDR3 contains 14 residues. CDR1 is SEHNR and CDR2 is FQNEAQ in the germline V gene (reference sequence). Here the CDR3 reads CASSLATGHYGYTF. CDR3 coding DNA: TGTGCCAGCAGCTTAGCCACAGGCCACTATGGCTACACCTTC.

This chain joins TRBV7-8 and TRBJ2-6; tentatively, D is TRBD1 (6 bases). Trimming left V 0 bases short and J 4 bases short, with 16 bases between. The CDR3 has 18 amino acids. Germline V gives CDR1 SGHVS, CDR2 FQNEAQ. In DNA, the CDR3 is TGTGCCAGCAGCTTAGCACCCACAGGGTCTTCAGGGGCCAACGTCCTGACTTTC. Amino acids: CASSLAPTGSSGANVLTF.

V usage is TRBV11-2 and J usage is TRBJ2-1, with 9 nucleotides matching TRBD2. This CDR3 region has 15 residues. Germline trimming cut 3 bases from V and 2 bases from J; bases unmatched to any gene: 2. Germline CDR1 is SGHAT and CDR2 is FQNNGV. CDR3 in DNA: TGTGCCAGCAGCTTGAGCGGGGGGACCTACAATGAGCAGTTCTTC. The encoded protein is CASSLSGGTYNEQFF.

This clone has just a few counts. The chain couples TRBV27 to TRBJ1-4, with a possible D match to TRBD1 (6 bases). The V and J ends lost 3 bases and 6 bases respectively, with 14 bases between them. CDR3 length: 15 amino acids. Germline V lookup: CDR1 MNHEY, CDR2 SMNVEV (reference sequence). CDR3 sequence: CASSFKQGKDEKLFF. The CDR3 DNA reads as TGTGCCAGCAGTTTTAAACAGGGCAAGGATGAAAAACTGTTTTTT.